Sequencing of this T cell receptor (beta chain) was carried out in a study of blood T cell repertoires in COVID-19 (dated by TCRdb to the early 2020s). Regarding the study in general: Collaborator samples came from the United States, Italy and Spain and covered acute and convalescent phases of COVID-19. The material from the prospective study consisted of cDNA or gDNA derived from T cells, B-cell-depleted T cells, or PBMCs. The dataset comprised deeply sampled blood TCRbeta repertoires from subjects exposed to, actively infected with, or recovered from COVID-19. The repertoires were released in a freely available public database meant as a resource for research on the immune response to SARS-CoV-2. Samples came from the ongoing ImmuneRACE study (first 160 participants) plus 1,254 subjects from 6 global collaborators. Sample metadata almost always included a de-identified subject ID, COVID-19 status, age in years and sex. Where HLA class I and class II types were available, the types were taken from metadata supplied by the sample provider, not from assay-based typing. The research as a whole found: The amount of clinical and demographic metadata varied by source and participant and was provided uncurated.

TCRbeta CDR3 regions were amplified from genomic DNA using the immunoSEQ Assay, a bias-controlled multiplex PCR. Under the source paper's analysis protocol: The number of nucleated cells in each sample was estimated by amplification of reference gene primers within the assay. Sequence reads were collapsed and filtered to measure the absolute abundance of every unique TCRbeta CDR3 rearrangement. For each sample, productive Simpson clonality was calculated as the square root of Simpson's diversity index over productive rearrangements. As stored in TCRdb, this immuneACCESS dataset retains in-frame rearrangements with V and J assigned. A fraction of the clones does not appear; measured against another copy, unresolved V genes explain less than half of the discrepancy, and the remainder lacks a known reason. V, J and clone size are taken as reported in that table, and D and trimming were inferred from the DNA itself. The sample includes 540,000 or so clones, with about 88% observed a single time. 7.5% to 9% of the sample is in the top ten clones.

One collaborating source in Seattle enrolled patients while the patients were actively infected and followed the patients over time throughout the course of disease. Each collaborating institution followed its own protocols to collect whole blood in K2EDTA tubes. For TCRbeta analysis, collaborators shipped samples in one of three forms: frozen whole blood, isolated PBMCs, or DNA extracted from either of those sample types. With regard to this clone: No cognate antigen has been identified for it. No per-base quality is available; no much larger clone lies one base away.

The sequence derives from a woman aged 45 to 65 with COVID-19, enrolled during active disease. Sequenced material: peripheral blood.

In nucleotides, the sequence is TGTGCCAGCAACCCACTGGGGCTGAACACTGAAGCTTTCTTT. The translation is CASNPLGLNTEAFF. The V and J genes are TRBV6-5 and TRBJ1-1; TRBD1 could be the D gene, as 5 bases match. V gives up 7 bases and J gives up 0 bases, and the segment between their germline ends measures 12 bases. From the germline V gene, CDR1 is MNHEY and CDR2 is SVGAGI. Its CDR3 holds 14 amino acids, cysteine through phenylalanine. Only the CDR3 portion is preserved as DNA: 42 bases, with reading frame beginning at the first base.